This T cell receptor beta chain was identified in a study of cytomegalovirus exposure and HLA in healthy donors. Study observations and caveats: Across all donors, roughly uniform sequencing depth was an assumption of the presence/absence analyses.

Healthy bone marrow donors made up the donor group. This CDR3 is built from 14 residues. The V gene lost 2 bases and the J gene lost 3 bases, with 10 bases spanning the gap. CDR1 and CDR2 (germline): SGHTA, FQGNSA. PCR was performed using 60 Vbeta and 13 Jbeta primers. Assay used: immunoSEQ multiplex PCR; TCRdb lists only in-frame clones, some missing. The sample carries about 180,000 clones, roughly 77% recorded once. In this sample, this clone turned up a few times. The target antigen is unknown. The receptor's source is a woman aged 25-40 years in good health and CMV-seropositive. Source material: PBMCs. The chain has TRBV7-2 and TRBJ1-1; D unclear. The CDR3 spells CASSLNTAYTEAFF. The CDR3 DNA is TGTGCCAGCAGCTTAAACACCGCATACACTGAAGCTTTCTTT. Full variable domain (rest looked up from reference TRBV7-2 and TRBJ1-1): GAGVSQSPSNKVTEKGKDVELRCDPISGHTALYWYRQSLGQGLEFLIYFQGNSAPDKSGLPSDRFSAERTGGSVSTLTIQRTQQEDSAVYLCASSLNTAYTEAFFGQGTRLTVV.